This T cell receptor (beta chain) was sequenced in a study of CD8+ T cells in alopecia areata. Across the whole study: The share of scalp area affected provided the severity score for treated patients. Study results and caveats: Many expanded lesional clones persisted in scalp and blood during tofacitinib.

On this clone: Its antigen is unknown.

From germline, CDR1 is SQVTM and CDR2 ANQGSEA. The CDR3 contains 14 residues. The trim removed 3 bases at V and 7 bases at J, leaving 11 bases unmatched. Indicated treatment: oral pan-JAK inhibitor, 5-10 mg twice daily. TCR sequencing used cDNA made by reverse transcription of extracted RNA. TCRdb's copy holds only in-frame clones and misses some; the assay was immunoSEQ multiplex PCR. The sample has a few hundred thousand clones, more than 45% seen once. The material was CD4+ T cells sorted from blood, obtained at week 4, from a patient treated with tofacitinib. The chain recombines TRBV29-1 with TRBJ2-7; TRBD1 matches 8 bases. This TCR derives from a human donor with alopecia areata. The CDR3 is CSVDRTGTGGEQYF. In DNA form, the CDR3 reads TGCAGCGTTGACCGCACCGGGACAGGAGGGGAGCAGTACTTC.